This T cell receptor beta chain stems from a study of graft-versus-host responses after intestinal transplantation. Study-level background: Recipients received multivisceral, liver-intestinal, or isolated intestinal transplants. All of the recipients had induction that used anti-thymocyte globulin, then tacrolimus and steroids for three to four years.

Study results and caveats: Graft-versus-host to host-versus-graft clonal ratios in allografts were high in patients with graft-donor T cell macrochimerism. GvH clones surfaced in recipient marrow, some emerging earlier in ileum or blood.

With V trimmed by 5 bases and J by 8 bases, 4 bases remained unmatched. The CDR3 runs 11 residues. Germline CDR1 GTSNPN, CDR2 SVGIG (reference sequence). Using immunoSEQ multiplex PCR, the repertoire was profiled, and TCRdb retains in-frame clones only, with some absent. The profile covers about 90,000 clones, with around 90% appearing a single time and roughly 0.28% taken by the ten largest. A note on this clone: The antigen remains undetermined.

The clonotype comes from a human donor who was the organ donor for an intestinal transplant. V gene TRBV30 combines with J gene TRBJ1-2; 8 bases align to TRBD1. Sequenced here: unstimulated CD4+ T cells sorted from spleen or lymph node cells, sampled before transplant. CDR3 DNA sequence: TGTGCCTGGCGGACAGGGAACGGCTACACCTTC. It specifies CAWRTGNGYTF.